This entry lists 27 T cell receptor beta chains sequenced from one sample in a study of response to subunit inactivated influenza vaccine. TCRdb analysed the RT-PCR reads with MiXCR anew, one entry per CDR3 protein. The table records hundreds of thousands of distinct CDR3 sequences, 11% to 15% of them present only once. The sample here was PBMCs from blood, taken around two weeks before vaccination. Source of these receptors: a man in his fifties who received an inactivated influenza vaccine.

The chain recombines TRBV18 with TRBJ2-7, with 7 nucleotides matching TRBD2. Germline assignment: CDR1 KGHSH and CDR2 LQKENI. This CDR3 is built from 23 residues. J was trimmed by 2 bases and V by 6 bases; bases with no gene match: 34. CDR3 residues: CASSRYPYLEQIRGTTKPYEQYF. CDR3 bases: TGTGCCAGCTCCCGATACCCTTATCTCGAGCAGATTCGCGGGACTACCAAGCCCTACGAGCAGTACTTC.

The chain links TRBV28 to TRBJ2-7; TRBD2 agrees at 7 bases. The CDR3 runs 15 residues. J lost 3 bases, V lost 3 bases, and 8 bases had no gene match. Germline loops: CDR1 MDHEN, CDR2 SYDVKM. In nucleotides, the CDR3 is TGTGCCAGCAGTTTCGTGAGTAGCGGGTTCTACGAGCAGTACTTC. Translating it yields CASSFVSSGFYEQYF.

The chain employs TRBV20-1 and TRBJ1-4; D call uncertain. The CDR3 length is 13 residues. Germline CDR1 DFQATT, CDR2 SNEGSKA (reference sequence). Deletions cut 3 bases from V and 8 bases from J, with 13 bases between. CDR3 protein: CSASSRVQEKLFF. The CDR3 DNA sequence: TGCAGTGCTAGTTCGAGGGTTCAGGAAAAACTGTTTTTT.

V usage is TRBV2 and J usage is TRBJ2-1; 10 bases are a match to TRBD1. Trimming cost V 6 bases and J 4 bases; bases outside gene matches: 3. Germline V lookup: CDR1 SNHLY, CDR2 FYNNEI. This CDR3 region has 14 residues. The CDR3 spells CASRKGQGYNEQFF. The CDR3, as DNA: TGTGCCAGCAGGAAGGGACAGGGGTACAATGAGCAGTTCTTC.

CDR3 in amino acids: CASGGLSANTGELFF. The CDR3 nucleotides are TGTGCCAGCGGGGGACTTAGCGCGAACACCGGGGAGCTGTTTTTT. The chain has TRBV2 and TRBJ2-2; a weak D match, TRBD2 (6 bases). The CDR3 loop spans 15 amino acids. Germline CDR1 and CDR2: SNHLY and FYNNEI. The germline V and J ends were trimmed by 8 bases and 0 bases, with 13 bases remaining between them.

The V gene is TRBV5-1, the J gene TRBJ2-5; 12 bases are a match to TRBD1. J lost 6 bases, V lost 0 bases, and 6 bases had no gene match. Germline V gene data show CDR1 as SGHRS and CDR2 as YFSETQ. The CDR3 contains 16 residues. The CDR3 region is CASSLGGQGAEKTQYF. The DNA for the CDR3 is TGCGCCAGCAGCTTGGGGGGACAGGGGGCGGAAAAGACCCAGTACTTC.

In nucleotides, the CDR3 is TGTGCCAGCAGCTCAGGGACAACTGGGGCCAACGTCCTGACTTTC. This codes for CASSSGTTGANVLTF. V gene TRBV7-9 combines with J gene TRBJ2-6; D possibly corresponds to TRBD1 (6 bases). V shed 4 bases and J shed 2 bases, with 9 bases lying between them. Germline-derived CDR1 and CDR2 are SEHNR and FQNEAQ (reference sequence). The CDR3 spans 15 residues.

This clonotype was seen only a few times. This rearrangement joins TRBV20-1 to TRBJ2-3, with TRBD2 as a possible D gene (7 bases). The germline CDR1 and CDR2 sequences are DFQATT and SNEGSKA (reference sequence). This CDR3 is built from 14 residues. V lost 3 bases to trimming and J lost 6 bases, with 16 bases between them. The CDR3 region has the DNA TGCAGTGCTAGTGGGGGGGCCGTTCTGGATACGCAGTATTTT. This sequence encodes CSASGGAVLDTQYF.

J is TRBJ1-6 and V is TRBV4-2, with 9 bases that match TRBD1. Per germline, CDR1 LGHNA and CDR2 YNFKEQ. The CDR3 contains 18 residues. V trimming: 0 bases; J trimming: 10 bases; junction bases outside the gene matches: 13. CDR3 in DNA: TGTGCCAGCAGCCAAGATGGGGTCGGGACAGGGCTTGGGTCACCCCTCCACTTT. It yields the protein CASSQDGVGTGLGSPLHF.

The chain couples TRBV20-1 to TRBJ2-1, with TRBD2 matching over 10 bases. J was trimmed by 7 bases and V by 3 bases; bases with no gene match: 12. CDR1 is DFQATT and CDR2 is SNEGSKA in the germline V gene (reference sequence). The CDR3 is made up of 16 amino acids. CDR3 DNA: TGCAGTGCTAGCTGGCTAGCGGGGGACTACGGGAATGAGCAGTTCTTC. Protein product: CSASWLAGDYGNEQFF.

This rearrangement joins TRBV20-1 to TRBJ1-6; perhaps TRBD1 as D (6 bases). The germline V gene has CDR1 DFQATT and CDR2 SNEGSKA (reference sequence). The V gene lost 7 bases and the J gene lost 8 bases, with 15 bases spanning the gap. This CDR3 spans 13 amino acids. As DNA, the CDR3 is TGCAGTGGCAGGACGGGGGCCTATTCACCCCTCCACTTT. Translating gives CSGRTGAYSPLHF.

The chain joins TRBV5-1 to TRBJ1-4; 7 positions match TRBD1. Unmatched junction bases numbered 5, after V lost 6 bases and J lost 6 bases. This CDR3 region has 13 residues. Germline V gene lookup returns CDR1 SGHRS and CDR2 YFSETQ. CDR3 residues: CASTGGQYEKLFF. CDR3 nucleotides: TGCGCCAGCACAGGGGGGCAGTATGAAAAACTGTTTTTT.

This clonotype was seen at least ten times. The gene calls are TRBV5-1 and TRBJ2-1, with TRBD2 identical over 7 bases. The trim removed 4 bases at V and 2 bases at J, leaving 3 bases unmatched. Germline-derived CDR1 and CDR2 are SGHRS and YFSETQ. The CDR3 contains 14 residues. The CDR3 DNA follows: TGCGCCAGCAGCCCGGGAGGCCCCTACAATGAGCAGTTCTTC. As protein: CASSPGGPYNEQFF.

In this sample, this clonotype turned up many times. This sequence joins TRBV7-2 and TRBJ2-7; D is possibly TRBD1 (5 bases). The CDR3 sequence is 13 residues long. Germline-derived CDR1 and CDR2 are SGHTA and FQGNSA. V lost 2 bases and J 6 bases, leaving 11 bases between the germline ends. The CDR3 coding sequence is TGTGCCAGCAGCTTACAGGGTTTCCGCGAGCAGTACTTC. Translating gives CASSLQGFREQYF.

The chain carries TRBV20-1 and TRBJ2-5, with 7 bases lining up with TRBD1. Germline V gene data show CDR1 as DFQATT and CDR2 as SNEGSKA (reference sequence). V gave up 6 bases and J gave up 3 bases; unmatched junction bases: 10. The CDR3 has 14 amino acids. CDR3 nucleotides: TGCAGTGCAAGCCCGGGACAGACAAAAGAGACCCAGTACTTC. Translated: CSASPGQTKETQYF.

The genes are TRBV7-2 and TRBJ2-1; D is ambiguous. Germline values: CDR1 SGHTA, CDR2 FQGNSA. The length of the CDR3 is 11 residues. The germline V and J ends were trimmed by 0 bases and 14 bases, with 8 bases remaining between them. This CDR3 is CASSLATVEFF. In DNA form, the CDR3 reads TGTGCCAGCAGCTTAGCGACGGTAGAGTTCTTC.

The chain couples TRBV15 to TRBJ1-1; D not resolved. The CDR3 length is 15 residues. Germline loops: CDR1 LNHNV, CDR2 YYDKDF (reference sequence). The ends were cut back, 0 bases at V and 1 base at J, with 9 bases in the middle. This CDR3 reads CATSRDIQPNTEAFF. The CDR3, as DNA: TGTGCCACCAGCAGAGATATACAGCCGAACACTGAAGCTTTCTTT.

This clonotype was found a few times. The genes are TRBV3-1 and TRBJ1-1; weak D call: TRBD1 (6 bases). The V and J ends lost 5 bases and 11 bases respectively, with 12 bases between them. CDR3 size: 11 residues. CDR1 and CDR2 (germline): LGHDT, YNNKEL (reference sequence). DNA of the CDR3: TGTGCCAGCAGCGGGGGGCATGCGGCTTTCTTT. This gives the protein CASSGGHAAFF.

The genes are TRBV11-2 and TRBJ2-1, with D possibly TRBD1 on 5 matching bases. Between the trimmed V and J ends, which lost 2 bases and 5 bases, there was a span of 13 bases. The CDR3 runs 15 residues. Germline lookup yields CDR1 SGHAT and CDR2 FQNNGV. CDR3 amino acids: CASSLRRPDNNEQFF. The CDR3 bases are TGTGCCAGCAGCTTAAGGCGGCCGGACAACAATGAGCAGTTCTTC.

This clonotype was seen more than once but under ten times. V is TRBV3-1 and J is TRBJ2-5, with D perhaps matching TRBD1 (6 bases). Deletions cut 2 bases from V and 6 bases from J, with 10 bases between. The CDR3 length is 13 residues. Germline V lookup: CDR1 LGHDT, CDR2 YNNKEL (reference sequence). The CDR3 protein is CASSQTRGKTQYF. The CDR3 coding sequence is TGTGCCAGCAGCCAAACTAGGGGGAAGACCCAGTACTTC.

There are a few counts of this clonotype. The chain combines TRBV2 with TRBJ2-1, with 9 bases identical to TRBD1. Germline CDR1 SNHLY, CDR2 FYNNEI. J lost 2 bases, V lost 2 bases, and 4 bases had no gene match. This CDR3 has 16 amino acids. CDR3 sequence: CASSERGQGTYNEQFF. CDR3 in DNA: TGTGCCAGCAGTGAACGAGGACAGGGGACCTACAATGAGCAGTTCTTC.

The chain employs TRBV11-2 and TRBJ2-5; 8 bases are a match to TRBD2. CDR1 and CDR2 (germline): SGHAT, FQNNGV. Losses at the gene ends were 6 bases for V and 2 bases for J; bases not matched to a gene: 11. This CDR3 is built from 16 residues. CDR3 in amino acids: CASRPRRGVMQETQYF. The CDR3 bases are TGTGCCAGCAGACCCAGGCGGGGGGTGATGCAAGAGACCCAGTACTTC.

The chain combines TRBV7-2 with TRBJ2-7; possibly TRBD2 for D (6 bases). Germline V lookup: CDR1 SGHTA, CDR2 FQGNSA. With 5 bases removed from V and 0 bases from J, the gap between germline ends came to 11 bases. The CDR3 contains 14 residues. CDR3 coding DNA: TGTGCCAGCAGCCCGGGACTCCACTCCTACGAGCAGTACTTC. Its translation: CASSPGLHSYEQYF.

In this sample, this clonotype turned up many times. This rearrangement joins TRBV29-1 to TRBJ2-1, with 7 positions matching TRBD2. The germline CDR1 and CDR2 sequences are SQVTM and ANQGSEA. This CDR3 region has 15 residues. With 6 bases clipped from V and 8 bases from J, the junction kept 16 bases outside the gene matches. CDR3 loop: CSVRLPGGWLDEQFF. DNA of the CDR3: TGCAGCGTACGACTCCCGGGGGGATGGTTAGATGAGCAGTTCTTC.

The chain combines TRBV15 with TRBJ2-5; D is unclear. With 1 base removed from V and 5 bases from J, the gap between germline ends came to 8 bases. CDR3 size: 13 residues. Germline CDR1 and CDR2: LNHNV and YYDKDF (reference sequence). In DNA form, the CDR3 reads TGTGCCACCAGCAGAGGATACAAGGAGACCCAGTACTTC. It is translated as CATSRGYKETQYF.

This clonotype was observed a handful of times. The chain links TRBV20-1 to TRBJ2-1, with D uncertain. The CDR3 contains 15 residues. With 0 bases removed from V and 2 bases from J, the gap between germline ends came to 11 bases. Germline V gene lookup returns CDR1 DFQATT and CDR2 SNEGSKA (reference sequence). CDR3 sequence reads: CSARDVSFTYNEQFF. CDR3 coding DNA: TGCAGTGCTAGAGACGTCTCCTTCACCTACAATGAGCAGTTCTTC.

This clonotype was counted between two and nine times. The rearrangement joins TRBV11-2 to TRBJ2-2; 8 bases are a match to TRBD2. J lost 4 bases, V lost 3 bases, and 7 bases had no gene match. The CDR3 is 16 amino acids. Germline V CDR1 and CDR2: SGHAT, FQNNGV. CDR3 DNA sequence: TGTGCCAGCAGCTTTACTAGTCGGGGGGGCACCGGGGAGCTGTTTTTT. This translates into CASSFTSRGGTGELFF.